The 11 T cell receptor beta chains below were found in one sample sequenced in a study of T cells in Graves' hyperthyroidism and ophthalmopathy. Amplification yielded TCR beta CDR3 regions, with RNA transcripts as the source. Initially, a first-round RT-PCR of the TCR CDR3 employed the HTBI primer set. TCRdb reanalysed the multiplex PCR reads using MiXCR and keeps one entry per CDR3 protein. The sample includes nearly 110,000 distinct CDR3 sequences, approximately 15% of them seen just once. Material for sequencing was blood. These receptors were collected from a woman between 50 and 59 years old with Graves' hyperthyroidism.

This clonotype has at least ten counts. The chain recombines TRBV13 with TRBJ2-7; 10 bases match TRBD1. The CDR3 contains 16 residues. The germline V gene encodes CDR1 PRHDT and CDR2 FYEKMQ (reference sequence). J lost 0 bases, V lost 5 bases, and 7 bases had no gene match. DNA for the CDR3: TGTGCCAGCAGCATACCGACAGGGGGCATCTCCTACGAGCAGTACTTC. Residues: CASSIPTGGISYEQYF. Variable domain in full (rest from reference TRBV13 and TRBJ2-7): AAGVIQSPRHLIKEKRETATLKCYPIPRHDTVYWYQQGPGQDPQFLISFYEKMQSDKGSIPDRFSAQQFSDYHSELNMSSLELGDSALYFCASSIPTGGISYEQYFGPGTRLTVT.

Note on this clonotype: A much larger clone differs by one base, so this may be a read error. The final CDR3 position lacks the conserved phenylalanine or tryptophan, pointing to a likely read error. The V gene is TRBV12-3 or TRBV12-4, the J gene TRBJ2-2; unclear D gene. Trimming shortened V by 3 bases and J by 2 bases, and 7 bases separated the two germline ends. The CDR3 spans 14 residues. The CDR3 nucleotides read TGTGCCAGCAGTTTCAGCGCCAACACCGGGGAGCTGTTTCTT. It codes for CASSFSANTGELFL.

The chain combines TRBV6-2 or TRBV6-3 with TRBJ1-1; D is possibly TRBD1 (6 bases). The V gene's germline CDR1 is MNHEY and CDR2 SVGEGT. The CDR3 is 14 amino acids. V shed 8 bases and J shed 0 bases, with 13 bases lying between them. The CDR3 coding sequence is TGTGCCAGCGATCCGGGACAATTGAACACTGAAGCTTTCTTT. As protein: CASDPGQLNTEAFF.

In this sample, this clonotype turned up a few times. This chain links TRBV2 with TRBJ2-1, with TRBD2 matching over 11 bases. The CDR3 has 13 residues. J lost 6 bases, V lost 9 bases, and 4 bases had no gene match. Looked up from germline, CDR1 is SNHLY and CDR2 is FYNNEI. The CDR3, as DNA: TGTGCCAGGTCGGGACTAGCGGTCAATGAGCAGTTCTTC. Amino acids: CARSGLAVNEQFF.

This clonotype was detected ten times or more. J is TRBJ2-3 and V is TRBV7-8; no reliable D call. This CDR3 has 16 amino acids. Germline V gene data show CDR1 as SGHVS and CDR2 as FQNEAQ. Trimming removed 4 bases at V and 2 bases at J, with 16 bases between. This CDR3 is CASSSRLGRTTDTQYF. The CDR3 coding sequence is TGTGCCAGCAGCTCCCGGCTTGGGCGGACCACAGATACGCAGTATTTT.

Ten or more counts support this clonotype. The chain links TRBV18 to TRBJ2-7; either TRBD1 or TRBD2 may fit D (5 bases each). V lost 3 bases to trimming and J lost 3 bases, with 12 bases between them. CDR3 length: 14 amino acids. Per the germline V gene, CDR1 is KGHSH and CDR2 is LQKENI. The CDR3 sequence is CASSPGVGHYEQYF. The CDR3 DNA is TGTGCCAGCTCACCCGGGGTTGGACACTACGAGCAGTACTTC.

The sample holds many counts of this clonotype. The rearrangement joins TRBV10-3 to TRBJ2-7; a weak D match, TRBD2 (5 bases). Trimming shortened V by 9 bases and J by 3 bases, and 12 bases separated the two germline ends. This CDR3 spans 12 amino acids. Looked up from germline, CDR1 is ENHRY and CDR2 is SYGVKD. The CDR3 here is CAISSADYEQYF. Here the CDR3 DNA reads TGTGCCATAAGTAGCGCCGACTACGAGCAGTACTTC.

Turning to this clonotype: At one end, the junction sequence differs from germline, possibly due to a read error. This sequence joins TRBV7-9 and TRBJ2-1; a weak D match, TRBD2 (5 bases). The CDR3 has 13 residues. Germline values: CDR1 SEHNR, CDR2 FQNEAQ (reference sequence). The CDR3 DNA reads TGTGCCAGCAGCATTAGCGCTTACAGTGAGCAGTTCTTC. It encodes CASSISAYSEQFF. Drawing the rest from reference TRBV7-9 and TRBJ2-1, the complete variable domain is DTGVSQNPRHKITKRGQNVTFRCDPISEHNRLYWYRQTLGQGPEFLTYFQNEAQLEKSRLLSDRFSAERPKGSFSTLEIQRTEQGDSAMYLCASSISAYSEQFFGPGTRLTVL.

This clonotype was observed many times. The chain has TRBV4-2 and TRBJ2-7; D may be TRBD1 (5 bases). CDR3 length: 17 residues. Germline V gives CDR1 LGHNA, CDR2 YNFKEQ. Trimming shortened V by 1 base and J by 3 bases, and 19 bases separated the two germline ends. The CDR3 protein is CASSQAGQGQRYYEQYF. The DNA for the CDR3 is TGTGCCAGCAGCCAAGCGGGCCAGGGTCAGAGATACTACGAGCAGTACTTC.

This chain connects TRBV28 to TRBJ2-5; TRBD1 aligns across 12 bases. Trimming took 3 bases from V and 3 from J; bases not matched to a gene: 2. The CDR3 runs 15 residues. Germline V gene lookup returns CDR1 MDHEN and CDR2 SYDVKM. As DNA, the CDR3 is TGTGCCAGCAGTTTGGGGACAGGGGGCGAAGAGACCCAGTACTTC. This gives the protein CASSLGTGGEETQYF.

This clonotype was recorded many times. The J gene is TRBJ1-6, the V gene TRBV3-1; D not resolved. The CDR3 is made up of 13 amino acids. Germline CDR1 is LGHDT and CDR2 is YNNKEL (reference sequence). V gave up 3 bases and J gave up 7 bases, with 7 bases separating them. The CDR3 sequence is CASSQLKNSPLHF. The DNA of the CDR3 is TGTGCCAGCAGCCAGCTAAAGAATTCACCCCTCCACTTT.